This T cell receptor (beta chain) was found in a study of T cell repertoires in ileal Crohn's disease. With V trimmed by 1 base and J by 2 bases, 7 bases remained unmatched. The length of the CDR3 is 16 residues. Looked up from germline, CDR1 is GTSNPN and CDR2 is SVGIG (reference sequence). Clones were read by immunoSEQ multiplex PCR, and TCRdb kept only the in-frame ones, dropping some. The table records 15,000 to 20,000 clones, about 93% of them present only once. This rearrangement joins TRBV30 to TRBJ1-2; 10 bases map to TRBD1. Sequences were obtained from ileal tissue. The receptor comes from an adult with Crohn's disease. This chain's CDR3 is CAWSATGTGANYGYTF. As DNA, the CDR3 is TGTGCCTGGAGTGCAACCGGGACAGGGGCAAACTATGGCTACACCTTC.